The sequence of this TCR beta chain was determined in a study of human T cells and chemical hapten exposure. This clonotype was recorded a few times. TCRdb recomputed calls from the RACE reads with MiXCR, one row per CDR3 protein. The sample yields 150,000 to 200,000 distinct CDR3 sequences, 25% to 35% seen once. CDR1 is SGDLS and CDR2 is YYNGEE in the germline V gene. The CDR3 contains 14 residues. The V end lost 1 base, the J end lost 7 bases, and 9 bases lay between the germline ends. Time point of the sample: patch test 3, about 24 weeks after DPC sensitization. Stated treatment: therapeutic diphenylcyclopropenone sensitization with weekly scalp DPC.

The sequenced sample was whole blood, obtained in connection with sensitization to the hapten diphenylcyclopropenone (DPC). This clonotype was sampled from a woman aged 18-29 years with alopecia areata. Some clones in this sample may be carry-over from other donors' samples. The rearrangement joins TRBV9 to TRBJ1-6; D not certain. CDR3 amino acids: CASSVSTVNSPLHF. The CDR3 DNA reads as TGTGCCAGCAGCGTAAGCACAGTGAATTCACCCCTCCACTTT.